A single sample is the source of the 14 T cell receptor beta chains below, sequenced in a study of spatial heterogeneity in lung cancer. TCRdb independently ran MiXCR on the 5' RACE reads; one entry per CDR3 protein. The sample lists approximately 40,000 distinct CDR3 sequences, roughly 8% occurring once. As for time point: sample taken at primary tumor resection. The sample was PBMCs, taken at surgery. The source is a male donor with early-stage non-small cell lung cancer.

A few counts support this clonotype. The rearrangement links TRBV29-1 to TRBJ2-1, with a weak D call TRBD2 (5 bases). The germline V and J ends were trimmed by 7 bases and 7 bases, with 20 bases remaining between them. The CDR3 loop spans 14 amino acids. Germline lookup yields CDR1 SQVTM and CDR2 ANQGSEA. The CDR3 coding sequence is TGCAGCGCTGGGGATCGGGGAGTTCGAAATGAGCAGTTCTTC. Protein: CSAGDRGVRNEQFF.

This clonotype was found many times. This rearrangement joins TRBV2 to TRBJ1-6; the D is unclear. The CDR3 has 14 residues. Between the trimmed V and J ends, which lost 1 base and 12 bases, there was a span of 13 bases. In germline, CDR1 is SNHLY, CDR2 FYNNEI. The DNA for the CDR3 is TGTGCCAGCAGTGAAGGGGAAGCGCCCATACCCCTCCACTTT. Protein product: CASSEGEAPIPLHF.

This clonotype was observed many times. This sequence joins TRBV7-2 and TRBJ2-3, with TRBD2 identical over 9 bases. The J segment lost 7 bases and the V segment lost 5 bases, leaving 7 bases of the junction unmatched. CDR1 and CDR2 (germline): SGHTA, FQGNSA. This CDR3 comprises 14 residues. The CDR3 nucleotides read TGTGCCAGCAGCCGACCGGGACTAGCAAATACGCAGTATTTT. Its protein is CASSRPGLANTQYF. The full variable domain, in which reference TRBV7-2 and TRBJ2-3 provide the parts outside the CDR3, is GAGVSQSPSNKVTEKGKDVELRCDPISGHTALYWYRQSLGQGLEFLIYFQGNSAPDKSGLPSDRFSAERTGGSVSTLTIQRTQQEDSAVYLCASSRPGLANTQYFGPGTRLTVL.

This chain joins TRBV6-5 and TRBJ2-7; D is ambiguous. V was pared by 0 bases and J by 1 base, with 19 bases between. Per the germline V gene, CDR1 is MNHEY and CDR2 is SVGAGI. This CDR3 has 18 amino acids. CDR3 sequence (DNA): TGTGCCAGCAGTTACTCTCCTTCCGTCGGTGCGTGGTCCTACGAGCAGTACGTC. Translation: CASSYSPSVGAWSYEQYV.

This clonotype was picked up many times. The chain uses TRBV2 and TRBJ2-1, with 7 bases matching TRBD2. The CDR3 sequence is 17 residues long. The J segment lost 2 bases and the V segment lost 6 bases, leaving 13 bases of the junction unmatched. CDR1 and CDR2 (germline): SNHLY, FYNNEI. The CDR3 DNA reads as TGTGCCAGCAGCCCACTAGCGACCTCGCACCCCTACAATGAGCAGTTCTTC. Translating gives CASSPLATSHPYNEQFF.

This clonotype was observed at least ten times. The chain recombines TRBV11-3 with TRBJ2-2, with 11 bases fitting TRBD2. The germline V gene encodes CDR1 SGHNT and CDR2 YENEEA. V shed 5 bases and J 3 bases; nucleotides not matched to a gene: 11. The CDR3 contains 18 residues. CDR3 nucleotide sequence: TGTGCCAGCAGCCCCCATGGCCTAGCGGGAGGTTACACCGGGGAGCTGTTTTTT. Encoded protein: CASSPHGLAGGYTGELFF.

The table lists this clonotype with many counts. The chain joins TRBV6-1 to TRBJ2-1; 8 nucleotides agree with TRBD1. Germline CDR1 MNHNS, CDR2 SASEGT. V gave up 2 bases and J gave up 3 bases; unmatched junction bases: 3. The CDR3 has 15 residues. The CDR3 here is CASSELQGDYNEQFF. The CDR3 DNA follows: TGTGCCAGCAGTGAACTACAGGGGGACTACAATGAGCAGTTCTTC.

Remarks on this clonotype: One base away lies a much larger clone, so this may be a sequencing read error. The CDR3 ends on some other residue instead of the conserved phenylalanine or tryptophan, so this is likely a read error. The chain has TRBV28 and TRBJ1-2; the D is unclear. The CDR3 spans 10 residues. Trimming stripped 5 bases from V and 8 bases from J, with 6 bases between. Germline CDR1 is MDHEN and CDR2 is SYDVKM. CDR3 sequence reads: CASSQLGYTS. The CDR3 coding sequence is TGTGCCAGCAGTCAACTCGGCTACACCTCC.

This clonotype has more than one count but fewer than ten. The junction differs from germline at one of its ends, possibly a read error. The V gene is TRBV7-7, the J gene TRBJ2-3; TRBD2 agrees at 10 bases. The germline V gene encodes CDR1 SSHAT and CDR2 FNYEAQ (reference sequence). There are 16 residues in the CDR3. The CDR3 coding sequence is TGTGCTAGCAGCCGGGGACTAGCGAGCCCTACAGATACGCAGTATTTT. Amino acid sequence: CASSRGLASPTDTQYF.

This clonotype showed up many times. CDR3 loop: CASCPDGRASTQYF. CDR3 DNA: TGTGCCAGCTGCCCGGACGGGAGGGCCAGCACGCAGTATTTT. The J gene is TRBJ2-3, the V gene TRBV9, with 8 bases fitting TRBD2. This CDR3 region has 14 residues. Germline CDR1 is SGDLS and CDR2 is YYNGEE. V was clipped by 7 bases and J by 9 bases; unmatched bases: 13.

The rearrangement uses TRBV19 and TRBJ2-1; 8 bases agree with TRBD1. V shed 4 bases, J shed 3 bases, and the junction held 2 bases outside the gene matches. CDR1 and CDR2 (germline): LNHDA, SQIVND (reference sequence). CDR3 length: 14 amino acids. The chain's CDR3 is CASSRGTGYNEQFF. The CDR3, as DNA: TGTGCCAGTAGTAGGGGGACAGGCTACAATGAGCAGTTCTTC.

The J gene is TRBJ1-3, the V gene TRBV2; D gene unclear. This CDR3 region has 14 residues. Germline loops: CDR1 SNHLY, CDR2 FYNNEI. V was pared by 4 bases and J by 1 base, with 8 bases between. The CDR3 DNA reads as TGTGCCAGCAGTGGCCTGCGATCTGGAAACACCATATATTTT. This sequence encodes CASSGLRSGNTIYF.

This clonotype has ten or more counts. This chain connects TRBV18 to TRBJ1-3; 8 bases align to TRBD1. CDR1 is KGHSH, CDR2 LQKENI, per germline. CDR3 size: 16 residues. The junction had 5 bases not matched to a gene; V was cut back by 4 bases and J by 0 bases. The CDR3 coding sequence is TGTGCCAGCTCACAGGGACAGGCAGACTCTGGAAACACCATATATTTT. It codes for CASSQGQADSGNTIYF.

This clonotype was counted at least ten times. The chain employs TRBV3-1 and TRBJ2-1, with 10 bases identical to TRBD2. The J segment lost 3 bases and the V segment lost 3 bases, leaving 2 bases of the junction unmatched. Germline lookup yields CDR1 LGHDT and CDR2 YNNKEL (reference sequence). This CDR3 is 15 amino acids long. The CDR3: CASSQGTSDYNEQFF. The CDR3 region has the DNA TGTGCCAGCAGCCAGGGGACTAGCGACTACAATGAGCAGTTCTTC.